Below are 26 T cell receptor beta chains sequenced from a single sample in a study of T cells of healthy individuals. TCRdb reprocessed the 5' RACE reads with MiXCR, giving one entry per CDR3 protein. The data hold tens of thousands of distinct CDR3 sequences, with approximately 4.5% observed a single time. These receptors all stem from a human donor in good health.

This clonotype came up many times. The J gene is TRBJ2-3, the V gene TRBV6-2 or TRBV6-3, with 15 nucleotides matching TRBD2. Germline V gives CDR1 MNHEY, CDR2 SVGEGT. The length of the CDR3 is 20 residues. J was trimmed by 0 bases and V by 7 bases; bases with no gene match: 14. CDR3 amino acids: CASNDVPGLAGGGSTDTQYF. DNA of the CDR3: TGTGCCAGCAACGACGTGCCGGGACTAGCGGGAGGAGGAAGCACAGATACGCAGTATTTT.

This clonotype was seen repeatedly, ten times or more. The chain combines TRBV7-9 with TRBJ1-1, with TRBD1 as a possible D gene (5 bases). The CDR3 loop spans 14 amino acids. Trimming stripped 5 bases from V and 10 bases from J, with 20 bases between. Germline V gives CDR1 SEHNR, CDR2 FQNEAQ (reference sequence). This CDR3 reads CASSSRDLKGRAFF. Written as DNA, the CDR3 is TGTGCCAGCAGCAGCAGAGACCTGAAGGGGAGAGCTTTCTTT.

This clonotype came up many times. V gene TRBV12-3 or TRBV12-4 combines with J gene TRBJ2-7; possible D gene TRBD2, 5 bases. The CDR3 covers 13 residues. The V end lost 6 bases, the J end lost 3 bases, and 12 bases lay between the germline ends. The CDR3: CASSFTRNYEQYF. The CDR3 DNA follows: TGTGCCAGCAGCTTTACTAGAAACTACGAGCAGTACTTC.

This clonotype has a count of ten or more. For the CDR3, the DNA is TGTGCCAGCAGCCCGACAGGCTATAGCAATCAGCCCCAGCATTTT. This translates into CASSPTGYSNQPQHF. This chain links TRBV11-2 with TRBJ1-5, with a weak D call TRBD1 (6 bases). The CDR3 covers 15 residues. Germline assignment: CDR1 SGHAT and CDR2 FQNNGV. The V end lost 5 bases, the J end lost 0 bases, and 11 bases lay between the germline ends.

The genes are TRBV5-1 and TRBJ1-1, with 8 bases that match TRBD1. Trimming cost V 4 bases and J 8 bases; bases outside gene matches: 4. CDR1 is SGHRS and CDR2 is YFSETQ in the germline V gene. This CDR3 spans 12 amino acids. CDR3 coding DNA: TGCGCCAGCAGCCAGGACAGGGACGAAGCTTTCTTT. Residues: CASSQDRDEAFF.

This clonotype was seen many times. V gene TRBV14 combines with J gene TRBJ2-7; 8 bases agree with TRBD2. The CDR3 runs to 15 residues. V lost 4 bases to trimming and J lost 1 base; unmatched junction nucleotides: 6. Germline-derived CDR1 and CDR2 are SGHDN and FVKESK. DNA for the CDR3: TGTGCCAGCAGCCGATCGGGAGGGCCTTCCTACGAGCAGTACTTC. Encoded protein: CASSRSGGPSYEQYF.

The chain recombines TRBV6-2 or TRBV6-3 with TRBJ2-1; D is uncertain. CDR1 and CDR2 (germline): MNHEY, SVGEGT. Trimming took 3 bases from V and 0 from J, leaving 9 bases between them. CDR3 length equals 15 residues. The CDR3 loop reads CASSYSVSSYNEQFF. For the CDR3, the DNA is TGTGCCAGCAGTTATAGTGTAAGCTCCTACAATGAGCAGTTCTTC.

The V gene is TRBV7-2, the J gene TRBJ1-2; 7 bases map to TRBD1. Germline CDR1 is SGHTA and CDR2 is FQGNSA. The V and J ends lost 3 bases and 0 bases, in that order; junction bases with no gene match: 1. The CDR3 spans 14 residues. The CDR3 region is CASSFDRANYGYTF. The CDR3 DNA reads TGTGCCAGCAGCTTTGACAGGGCTAACTATGGCTACACCTTC.

The sample holds many counts of this clonotype. V is TRBV19 and J is TRBJ2-4; D gene uncertain. This CDR3 is 11 amino acids long. From germline, CDR1 is LNHDA and CDR2 SQIVND (reference sequence). The germline V and J ends were trimmed by 5 bases and 9 bases, with 8 bases remaining between them. The CDR3 region has the DNA TGTGCCAGTAGTGAGTTTGGCATTCAGTACTTC. It codes for CASSEFGIQYF.

The table lists this clonotype with many counts. V and J are TRBV21-1 and TRBJ2-7; the DNA was not used to check the table's D call, TRBD1. TRBV21-1 is listed as a pseudogene. This CDR3 region has 15 residues. This CDR3 reads CASSPKEQGPNEQYF. CDR3 in DNA: TGTGCCAGCAGCCCAAAGGAACAGGGTCCCAACGAGCAGTACTTC.

This clonotype showed up just a few times. J is TRBJ2-3 and V is TRBV18; 9 bases map to TRBD2. V was pared by 1 base and J by 6 bases, with 11 bases of the junction left unmatched. Germline V gene data show CDR1 as KGHSH and CDR2 as LQKENI. The CDR3 length is 17 residues. CDR3 coding DNA: TGTGCCAGCTCACCACGTGGTAGCGGGGGATTTGTGGATACGCAGTATTTT. This encodes CASSPRGSGGFVDTQYF.

This clonotype showed up many times. The chain joins TRBV6-4 to TRBJ2-6, with 8 nucleotides matching TRBD2. The CDR3 extends over 16 amino acids. CDR1 MRHNA and CDR2 SNTAGT come from the germline V gene. V dropped 5 bases and J dropped 0; count of bases not matched to a gene: 3. The CDR3 protein is CASSREGDSGANVLTF. The CDR3 coding sequence is TGTGCCAGCAGTCGGGAGGGGGACTCTGGGGCCAACGTCCTGACTTTC.

This clonotype was counted ten times or more. The chain joins TRBV29-1 to TRBJ1-1; D is uncertain. V shed 2 bases and J shed 1 base, with 11 bases lying between them. This CDR3 has 14 amino acids. Germline-derived CDR1 and CDR2 are SQVTM and ANQGSEA. In nucleotides, the CDR3 is TGCAGCGTTGAAAACCATCTCGAGAACACTGAAGCTTTCTTT. Translation: CSVENHLENTEAFF.

This clonotype has only a few counts. CDR3 residues: CASSIDLGTGTNEQFF. In DNA form, the CDR3 reads TGTGCCAGTAGTATAGATCTCGGGACAGGGACCAATGAGCAGTTCTTC. This sequence joins TRBV19 and TRBJ2-1, with 9 bases lining up with TRBD1. Germline-derived CDR1 and CDR2 are LNHDA and SQIVND (reference sequence). This CDR3 comprises 16 residues. V was pared by 0 bases and J by 6 bases, with 6 bases of the junction left unmatched.

The gene calls are TRBV6-1 and TRBJ1-5; D call uncertain. The CDR3 is 15 amino acids. Germline lookup yields CDR1 MNHNS and CDR2 SASEGT. Trimming left V 1 base short and J 3 bases short, with 10 bases between. The CDR3 sequence is CASSEGGSHNQPQHF. The CDR3 nucleotides are TGTGCCAGCAGTGAAGGGGGTTCCCACAATCAGCCCCAGCATTTT.

This clonotype has at least ten counts. The chain couples TRBV12-3 or TRBV12-4 to TRBJ1-5, with no clear D. This CDR3 region has 20 residues. Trimming took 3 bases from V and 6 from J, leaving 30 bases between them. The CDR3 nucleotides read TGTGCCAGCAGTTTCCGAACCGCGTTTCAAGGCGCTCAGGTTCGTCAGCCCCAGCATTTT. It encodes CASSFRTAFQGAQVRQPQHF.

This clonotype has ten or more counts. The chain has TRBV19 and TRBJ2-1; no firm D call. The CDR3 loop spans 15 amino acids. V was shortened by 6 bases and J by 8 bases, with 20 bases between the two germline ends. The germline V gene has CDR1 LNHDA and CDR2 SQIVND (reference sequence). CDR3 in DNA: TGTGCCAGTAGATACCGTTCCCGCGTCCACGATGAGCAGTTCTTC. Its translation is CASRYRSRVHDEQFF.

This clonotype was detected many times. V is TRBV6-1 and J is TRBJ2-1; 8 bases match TRBD2. CDR1 MNHNS and CDR2 SASEGT come from the germline V gene. The CDR3 has 16 amino acids. Unmatched junction bases numbered 11, after V lost 2 bases and J lost 8 bases. This chain's CDR3 is CASSERKGTRSHEQFF. DNA of the CDR3: TGTGCCAGCAGTGAACGGAAGGGGACTAGAAGCCATGAGCAGTTCTTC.

This clonotype was detected a few times. This chain links TRBV6-6 with TRBJ2-1; D might be TRBD2 (6 bases). V was pared by 7 bases and J by 4 bases, with 17 bases between. Germline lookup yields CDR1 MNHNY and CDR2 SVGAGI (reference sequence). The CDR3 has 15 residues. The CDR3 protein is CASNPSGSGYNEQFF. CDR3 nucleotide sequence: TGTGCCAGCAACCCAAGTGGTAGCGGATACAATGAGCAGTTCTTC.

At least ten counts were recorded for this clonotype. This rearrangement joins TRBV6-1 to TRBJ2-7; TRBD2 agrees at 10 bases. The V segment lost 2 bases and the J segment 6 bases; nucleotides outside the gene matches: 7. Germline V gene lookup returns CDR1 MNHNS and CDR2 SASEGT. This CDR3 contains 15 residues. CDR3 coding DNA: TGTGCCAGCAGTGAAACAGCTAGCGGGAGTACCGAGCAGTACTTC. As protein: CASSETASGSTEQYF.

This clonotype was counted many times. DNA for the CDR3: TGTGCCAGCAGCGTTCAGGGGACCAGCTATGGCTACACCTTC. Encoded protein: CASSVQGTSYGYTF. J is TRBJ1-2 and V is TRBV9; D might be TRBD1 (6 bases). This CDR3 has 14 amino acids. Germline V CDR1 and CDR2: SGDLS, YYNGEE. Trimming took 2 bases from V and 4 from J, leaving 12 bases between them. The full variable domain, completed using reference TRBV9 and TRBJ1-2, is DSGVTQTPKHLITATGQRVTLRCSPRSGDLSVYWYQQSLDQGLQFLIQYYNGEERAKGNILERFSAQQFPDLHSELNLSSLELGDSALYFCASSVQGTSYGYTFGSGTRLTVV.

This clonotype was found many times. The chain recombines TRBV11-2 with TRBJ2-7; perhaps D is TRBD1 or TRBD2 (5 bases each). Between the trimmed V and J ends, which lost 3 bases and 3 bases, there was a span of 12 bases. Germline CDR1 is SGHAT and CDR2 is FQNNGV. The length of the CDR3 is 14 residues. CDR3 DNA: TGTGCCAGCAGCTTCGGGACGGGAAGCTACGAGCAGTACTTC. Protein: CASSFGTGSYEQYF. The full variable domain, its missing parts supplied by reference TRBV11-2 and TRBJ2-7, is EAGVAQSPRYKIIEKRQSVAFWCNPISGHATLYWYQQILGQGPKLLIQFQNNGVVDDSQLPKDRFSAERLKGVDSTLKIQPAKLEDSAVYLCASSFGTGSYEQYFGPGTRLTVT.

This clonotype was seen repeatedly, ten times or more. The rearrangement uses TRBV7-9 and TRBJ1-2; D is possibly TRBD1 (6 bases). V lost 5 bases and J lost 4, with 23 bases in between. This CDR3 comprises 17 residues. From germline, CDR1 is SEHNR and CDR2 FQNEAQ (reference sequence). In nucleotides, the CDR3 is TGTGCCAGCAGCCCCGAAGGACAGCTCCTAACAGGCTATGGCTACACCTTC. Translated: CASSPEGQLLTGYGYTF.

This clonotype was seen ten or more times. The CDR3 loop reads CSVALTGQGPNEQFF. The DNA of the CDR3 is TGCAGCGTAGCCCTGACGGGACAGGGACCAAATGAGCAGTTCTTC. This sequence joins TRBV29-1 and TRBJ2-1; 9 bases match TRBD1. Germline V lookup: CDR1 SQVTM, CDR2 ANQGSEA. The V and J ends lost 6 bases and 7 bases, in that order; junction bases with no gene match: 13. The CDR3 contains 15 residues.

There are many counts of this clonotype. The chain links TRBV6-1 to TRBJ2-7; TRBD1 matches at 7 bases. The CDR3 extends over 13 amino acids. Germline CDR1 and CDR2: MNHNS and SASEGT. V shed 7 bases, J shed 7 bases, and the junction held 10 bases outside the gene matches. The CDR3 sequence is CASTPDRSWEQYF. The CDR3 nucleotides are TGTGCCAGCACCCCGGACAGGTCTTGGGAGCAGTACTTC.

In this sample, this clonotype turned up many times. The V call is TRBV6-5, the J call TRBJ1-1; D remains ambiguous. V lost 0 bases to trimming and J lost 1 base, with 9 bases between them. Germline V gene data show CDR1 as MNHEY and CDR2 as SVGAGI. The CDR3 runs to 15 residues. In DNA, the CDR3 is TGTGCCAGCAGTTACTCGCGAACAGCGAACACTGAAGCTTTCTTT. Translated: CASSYSRTANTEAFF.